The next 10 T cell receptor beta chains were all read from a single sample in a study of CD8+ T cells in alopecia areata. Sequencing templates came from extracted RNA that was reverse transcribed into cDNA. Sequenced by immunoSEQ multiplex PCR; TCRdb stores in-frame clones only, minus some. The data contain about 13,000 clones, about 65% of them singletons. Sample treatment: oral pan-JAK inhibitor, 5-10 mg twice daily. Both peripheral blood and punch biopsies of lesional scalp skin were obtained from patients who had alopecia areata. The material was skin, obtained at week 4, from a patient treated with tofacitinib. These receptor sequences come from a human donor with alopecia areata.

The chain has TRBV6-5 and TRBJ2-1; 13 positions match TRBD2. CDR3 length: 15 amino acids. Germline V gene data show CDR1 as MNHEY and CDR2 as SVGAGI. V shed 6 bases and J 8 bases; nucleotides not matched to a gene: 7. The chain's CDR3 is CASSLRTSGGDEQFF. DNA for the CDR3: TGTGCCAGCAGCCTCAGGACTAGCGGGGGTGATGAGCAGTTCTTC.

The V gene is TRBV11-2, the J gene TRBJ2-5; D remains unclear. Germline assignment: CDR1 SGHAT and CDR2 FQNNGV. The V end was cut by 5 bases, the J end by 2 bases, with 9 bases between. The CDR3 has 13 amino acids. The CDR3 bases are TGTGCCAGCAGCAAAGGCAATCAAGAGACCCAGTACTTC. Amino acid sequence: CASSKGNQETQYF.

The J gene is TRBJ2-3, the V gene TRBV7-6; 8 bases align to TRBD2. The CDR3 covers 15 residues. CDR1 and CDR2 from the germline V gene are SGHVS and FNYEAQ. Unmatched junction bases numbered 14, after V lost 11 bases and J lost 4 bases. CDR3 in amino acids: CARHTELAASDTQYF. The CDR3 DNA is TGTGCCCGACATACAGAACTAGCGGCTTCAGATACGCAGTATTTT.

The rearrangement links TRBV7-9 to TRBJ2-3, with TRBD2 matching 7 bases. This CDR3 is 14 amino acids long. V trimming: 4 bases; J trimming: 6 bases; junction bases outside the gene matches: 7. The germline gives CDR1 SEHNR, CDR2 FQNEAQ (reference sequence). The CDR3 is CASSSPPLADTQYF. CDR3 DNA: TGTGCCAGCAGCTCCCCCCCACTAGCGGATACGCAGTATTTT.

This chain links TRBV5-4 with TRBJ2-3; 8 bases line up with TRBD2. The CDR3 runs 14 residues. V was clipped by 6 bases and J by 6 bases; unmatched bases: 9. The V gene's germline CDR1 is SGHNT and CDR2 YYREEE (reference sequence). The CDR3, as DNA: TGTGCCAGCACCCCCGGACTAGCAGGCGATACGCAGTATTTT. Protein sequence: CASTPGLAGDTQYF.

This clone was observed a few times. This could be a read error, since a much larger clone is one nucleotide away. Additional DNA sequences in this sample encode the identical CDR3. The rearrangement links TRBV6-5 to TRBJ2-2, with 8 bases identical to TRBD2. The CDR3 consists of 14 residues. V was pared by 8 bases and J by 2 bases, with 4 bases of the junction left unmatched. From germline, CDR1 is MNHEY and CDR2 SVGAGI. The CDR3 here is CASRGGINTGELFF. CDR3 DNA: TGTGCCAGCCGGGGGGGGATCAACACCGGGGAGCTGTTTTTT.

The chain has TRBV7-3 and TRBJ2-2; D gene unclear. Trimming took off 3 bases at V and 4 bases at J, with 6 bases between the two ends. This CDR3 spans 13 amino acids. Looked up from germline, CDR1 is SGHTA and CDR2 is FQGTGA. CDR3 sequence (DNA): TGTGCCAGCAGCTTGTATGGCACCGGGGAGCTGTTTTTT. It yields the protein CASSLYGTGELFF.

The V call is TRBV7-2, the J call TRBJ2-5; D is possibly TRBD2 (7 bases). The CDR3 length is 13 residues. V dropped 5 bases and J dropped 13 bases, with 20 bases sitting between them. Per germline, CDR1 SGHTA and CDR2 FQGNSA. In nucleotides, the CDR3 is TGTGCCAGCAGCAAAGGGGGGGCGCCGGCGGTGTACTTC. Translation: CASSKGGAPAVYF.

CDR3: CAWSVLGDYLQETQYF. As DNA, the CDR3 is TGTGCCTGGAGTGTATTGGGAGACTACCTCCAAGAGACCCAGTACTTC. The chain links TRBV30 to TRBJ2-5; the D gene is possibly TRBD2 (5 bases). The CDR3 runs to 16 residues. The germline V and J ends were trimmed by 0 bases and 1 base, with 15 bases remaining between them. Germline CDR1 reads GTSNPN; CDR2 reads SVGIG (reference sequence).

This clone was counted a single time. V gene TRBV18 combines with J gene TRBJ1-4; D possibly corresponds to TRBD1 (5 bases). The CDR3 length is 17 residues. With 2 bases removed from V and 6 bases from J, the gap between germline ends came to 19 bases. The germline gives CDR1 KGHSH, CDR2 LQKENI. The chain's CDR3 is CASSPTPTGDGHEKLFF. CDR3 DNA sequence: TGTGCCAGCTCACCAACCCCCACGGGGGACGGACATGAAAAACTGTTTTTT. The full variable domain, rest sourced from reference TRBV18 and TRBJ1-4, is NAGVMQNPRHLVRRRGQEARLRCSPMKGHSHVYWYRQLPEEGLKFMVYLQKENIIDESGMPKERFSAEFPKEGPSILRIQQVVRGDSAAYFCASSPTPTGDGHEKLFFGSGTQLSVL.